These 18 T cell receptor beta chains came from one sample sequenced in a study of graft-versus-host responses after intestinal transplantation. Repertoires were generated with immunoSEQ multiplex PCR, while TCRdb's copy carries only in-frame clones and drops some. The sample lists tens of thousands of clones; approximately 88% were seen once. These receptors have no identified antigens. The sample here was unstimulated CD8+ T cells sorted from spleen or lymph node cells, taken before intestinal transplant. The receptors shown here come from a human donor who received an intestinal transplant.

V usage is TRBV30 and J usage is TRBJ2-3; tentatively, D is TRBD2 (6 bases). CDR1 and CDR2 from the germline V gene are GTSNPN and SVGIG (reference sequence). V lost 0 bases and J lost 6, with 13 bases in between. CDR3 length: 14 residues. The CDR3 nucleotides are TGTGCCTGGAGTGTCTTGGGAGGTGGGGATACGCAGTATTTT. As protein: CAWSVLGGGDTQYF.

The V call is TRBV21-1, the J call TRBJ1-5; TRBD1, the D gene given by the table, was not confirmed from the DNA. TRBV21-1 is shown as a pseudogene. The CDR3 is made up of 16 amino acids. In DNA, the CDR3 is TGTGCCAGTAGACAGGGCCGTACCTATAGCAATCAGCCCCAGCATTTT. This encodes CASRQGRTYSNQPQHF.

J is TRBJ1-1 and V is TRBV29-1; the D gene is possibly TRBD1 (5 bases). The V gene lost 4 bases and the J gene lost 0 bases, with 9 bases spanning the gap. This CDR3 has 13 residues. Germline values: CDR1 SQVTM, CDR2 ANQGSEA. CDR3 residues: CSVGGGMNTEAFF. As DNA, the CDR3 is TGCAGCGTTGGGGGGGGGATGAACACTGAAGCTTTCTTT.

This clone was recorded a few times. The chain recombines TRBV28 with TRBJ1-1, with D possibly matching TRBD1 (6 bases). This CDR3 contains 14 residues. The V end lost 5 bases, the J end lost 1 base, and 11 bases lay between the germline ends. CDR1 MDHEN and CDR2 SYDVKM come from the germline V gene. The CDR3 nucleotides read TGTGCCAGCAGTGAAATCAGGGGGAACACTGAAGCTTTCTTT. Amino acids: CASSEIRGNTEAFF.

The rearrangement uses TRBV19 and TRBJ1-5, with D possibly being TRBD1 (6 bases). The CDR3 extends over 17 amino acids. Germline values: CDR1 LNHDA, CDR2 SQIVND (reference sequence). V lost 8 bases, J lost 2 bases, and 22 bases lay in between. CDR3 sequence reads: CASDDRPKDPGNQPQHF. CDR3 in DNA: TGTGCCAGTGACGACAGGCCGAAAGACCCCGGCAATCAGCCCCAGCATTTT.

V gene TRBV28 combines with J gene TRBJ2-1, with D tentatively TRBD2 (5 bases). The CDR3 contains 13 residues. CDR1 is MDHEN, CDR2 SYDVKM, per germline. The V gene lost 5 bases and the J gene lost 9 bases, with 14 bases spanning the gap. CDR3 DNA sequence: TGTGCCAGCAGTCTGGTCCGGAGGAGTGAGCAGTTCTTC. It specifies CASSLVRRSEQFF.

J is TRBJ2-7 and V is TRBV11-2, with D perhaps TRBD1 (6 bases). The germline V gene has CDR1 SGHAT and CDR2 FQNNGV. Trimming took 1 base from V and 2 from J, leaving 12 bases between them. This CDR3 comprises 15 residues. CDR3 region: CASSLGTDLPYEQYF. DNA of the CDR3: TGTGCCAGCAGCTTAGGGACAGACTTACCCTACGAGCAGTACTTC. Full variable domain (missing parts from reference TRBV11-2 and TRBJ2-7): EAGVAQSPRYKIIEKRQSVAFWCNPISGHATLYWYQQILGQGPKLLIQFQNNGVVDDSQLPKDRFSAERLKGVDSTLKIQPAKLEDSAVYLCASSLGTDLPYEQYFGPGTRLTVT.

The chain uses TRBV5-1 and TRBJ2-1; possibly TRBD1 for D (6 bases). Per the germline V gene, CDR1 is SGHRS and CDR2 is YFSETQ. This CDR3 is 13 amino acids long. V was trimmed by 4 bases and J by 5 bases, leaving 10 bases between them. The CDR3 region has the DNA TGCGCCAGCAGCGAGGACAGCAACAATGAGCAGTTCTTC. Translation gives CASSEDSNNEQFF.

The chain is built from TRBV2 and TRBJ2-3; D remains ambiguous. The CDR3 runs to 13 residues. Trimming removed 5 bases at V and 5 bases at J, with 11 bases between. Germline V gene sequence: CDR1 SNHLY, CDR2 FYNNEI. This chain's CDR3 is CASSTTYIDTQYF. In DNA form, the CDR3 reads TGTGCCAGCAGTACCACCTATATAGATACGCAGTATTTT.

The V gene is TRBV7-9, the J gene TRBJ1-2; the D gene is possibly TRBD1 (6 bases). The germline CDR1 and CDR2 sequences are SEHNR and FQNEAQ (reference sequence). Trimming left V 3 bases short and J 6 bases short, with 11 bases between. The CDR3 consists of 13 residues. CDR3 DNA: TGTGCCAGCAGCTTTTTGGGGGCGAATGGCTACACCTTC. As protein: CASSFLGANGYTF.

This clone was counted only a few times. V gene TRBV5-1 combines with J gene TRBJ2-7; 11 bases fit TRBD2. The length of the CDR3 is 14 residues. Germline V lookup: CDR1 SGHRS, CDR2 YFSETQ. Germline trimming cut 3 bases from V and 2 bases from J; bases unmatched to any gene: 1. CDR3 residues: CASSSTSGAYEQYF. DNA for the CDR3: TGCGCCAGCAGCTCGACTAGCGGGGCCTACGAGCAGTACTTC.

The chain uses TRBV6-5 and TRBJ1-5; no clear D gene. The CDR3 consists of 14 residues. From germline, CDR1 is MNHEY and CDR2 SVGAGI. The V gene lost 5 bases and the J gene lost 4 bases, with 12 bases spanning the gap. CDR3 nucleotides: TGTGCCAGCAGTGACCGGGGAGGTAATCAGCCCCAGCATTTT. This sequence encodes CASSDRGGNQPQHF.

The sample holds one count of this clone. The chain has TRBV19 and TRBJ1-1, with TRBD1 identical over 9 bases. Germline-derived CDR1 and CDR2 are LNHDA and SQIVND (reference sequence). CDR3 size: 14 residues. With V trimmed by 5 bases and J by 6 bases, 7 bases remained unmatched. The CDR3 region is CASSPKDRGPEAFF. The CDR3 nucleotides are TGTGCCAGTAGTCCCAAGGACAGGGGACCTGAAGCTTTCTTT.

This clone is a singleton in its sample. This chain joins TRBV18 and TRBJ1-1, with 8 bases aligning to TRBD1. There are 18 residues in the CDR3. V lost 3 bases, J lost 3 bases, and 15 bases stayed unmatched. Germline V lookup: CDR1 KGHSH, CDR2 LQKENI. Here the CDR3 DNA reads TGTGCCAGCTCACCCAGCCAGGGGGCCCAACTCTCGGACACTGAAGCTTTCTTT. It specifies CASSPSQGAQLSDTEAFF.

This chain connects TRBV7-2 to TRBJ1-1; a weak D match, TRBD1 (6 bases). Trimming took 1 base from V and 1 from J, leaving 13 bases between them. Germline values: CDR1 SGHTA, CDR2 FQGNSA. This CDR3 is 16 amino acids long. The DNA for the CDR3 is TGTGCCAGCAGCTTAGTAGGGACACGAACGAACACTGAAGCTTTCTTT. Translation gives CASSLVGTRTNTEAFF.

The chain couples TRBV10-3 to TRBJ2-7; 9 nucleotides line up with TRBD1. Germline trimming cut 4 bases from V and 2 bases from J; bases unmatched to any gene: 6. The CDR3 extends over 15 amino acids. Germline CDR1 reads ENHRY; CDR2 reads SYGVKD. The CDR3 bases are TGTGCCATCAGTGCCGGGGACAGGGCTGCCTACGAGCAGTACTTC. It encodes CAISAGDRAAYEQYF.

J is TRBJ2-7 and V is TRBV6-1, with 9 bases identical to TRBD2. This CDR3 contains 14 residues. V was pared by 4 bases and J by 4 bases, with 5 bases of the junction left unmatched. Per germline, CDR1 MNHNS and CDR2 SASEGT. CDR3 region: CASSVAGELYEQYF. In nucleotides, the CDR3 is TGTGCCAGCAGTGTAGCGGGAGAACTGTACGAGCAGTACTTC.

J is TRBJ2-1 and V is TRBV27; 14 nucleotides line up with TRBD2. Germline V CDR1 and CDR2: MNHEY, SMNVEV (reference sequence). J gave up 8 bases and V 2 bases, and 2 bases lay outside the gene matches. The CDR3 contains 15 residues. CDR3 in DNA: TGTGCCAGCAGTTTAGGGACTAGCGGGAGATATGAGCAGTTCTTC. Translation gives CASSLGTSGRYEQFF.